One and the same sample provided the 14 T cell receptor beta chains below, sequenced in a study of CD8 T cells in ankylosing spondylitis. Each CDR3 protein gets one entry after TCRdb re-called the 5' RACE reads with MiXCR. In the table there are fewer than 200,000 distinct CDR3 sequences, 15% to 20% of which are singletons. Material: blood, either unsorted or a sorted T cell fraction (not recorded which). The origin of the receptors is a male donor between 10 and 30 years old with ankylosing spondylitis or in good health (not recorded which).

The chain couples TRBV20-1 to TRBJ1-1; D gene unclear. V was pared by 0 bases and J by 4 bases, with 12 bases between. Germline assignment: CDR1 DFQATT and CDR2 SNEGSKA (reference sequence). The CDR3 runs to 14 residues. DNA for the CDR3: TGCAGTGCTAGAGACGTTATCGGGGTCACTGAAGCTTTCTTT. Translation gives CSARDVIGVTEAFF.

This sequence joins TRBV20-1 and TRBJ2-5; 7 nucleotides line up with TRBD2. V lost 2 bases to trimming and J lost 1 base; unmatched junction nucleotides: 7. The CDR3 runs 15 residues. The germline CDR1 and CDR2 sequences are DFQATT and SNEGSKA (reference sequence). The CDR3 is CSARPASGLQETQYF. In DNA, the CDR3 is TGCAGTGCTAGACCGGCTAGCGGCCTCCAAGAGACCCAGTACTTC.

This clonotype was counted ten times or more. The chain joins TRBV12-3 or TRBV12-4 to TRBJ1-1, with D perhaps TRBD1 (6 bases). The V end was cut by 3 bases, the J end by 8 bases, with 10 bases between. The CDR3 has 12 amino acids. Here the CDR3 DNA reads TGTGCCAGCAGTTTTGGGACAACCGAAGCTTTCTTT. Translation: CASSFGTTEAFF.

This clonotype has a count of ten or more. V and J are TRBV12-3 or TRBV12-4 and TRBJ2-3; 8 positions match TRBD1. This CDR3 has 15 residues. J gave up 1 base and V 6 bases, and 6 bases lay outside the gene matches. CDR3 residues: CASSSNRGGTDTQYF. CDR3 sequence (DNA): TGTGCCAGCAGCTCAAACAGGGGGGGCACAGATACGCAGTATTTT.

This clonotype was recorded many times. The chain uses TRBV27 and TRBJ1-4, with a tentative D call TRBD1 (5 bases). V lost 6 bases and J lost 3, with 17 bases in between. Germline-derived CDR1 and CDR2 are MNHEY and SMNVEV (reference sequence). This CDR3 contains 16 residues. The CDR3 region has the DNA TGTGCCAGCAGGACGATAATTGGGGCTTCTAATGAAAAACTGTTTTTT. Protein product: CASRTIIGASNEKLFF.

Points on this clonotype: A read error is possible here, since a much larger clone lies one base away. This CDR3 fails to terminate in the conserved phenylalanine or tryptophan, so it likely reflects a read error. This chain connects TRBV12-3 or TRBV12-4 to TRBJ2-3; 11 bases are a match to TRBD2. V was pared by 4 bases and J by 2 bases, with 5 bases of the junction left unmatched. The CDR3 extends over 16 amino acids. The CDR3 sequence is CASSSLLAGDTDTQYC. DNA for the CDR3: TGTGCCAGCAGTTCCCTACTAGCGGGGGACACAGATACGCAGTATTGT.

In its sample, this clonotype was seen many times. This chain connects TRBV12-3 or TRBV12-4 to TRBJ2-1, with TRBD2 as a possible D gene (6 bases). The ends were cut back, 2 bases at V and 5 bases at J, with 19 bases in the middle. This CDR3 is built from 17 residues. The CDR3 spells CASSLTGHPGLHNEQFF. Here the CDR3 DNA reads TGTGCCAGCAGTTTAACGGGTCATCCGGGACTTCACAATGAGCAGTTCTTC.

This clonotype has a count of ten or more. V is TRBV14 and J is TRBJ2-7; D perhaps matches TRBD2 (5 bases). V lost 1 base and J 5 bases, leaving 9 bases between the germline ends. This CDR3 comprises 13 residues. The V gene's germline CDR1 is SGHDN and CDR2 FVKESK. CDR3 nucleotides: TGTGCCAGCAGCCAAGTCTCTAGCCACGAGCAGTACTTC. It is translated as CASSQVSSHEQYF. The whole variable domain, filled in from reference TRBV14 and TRBJ2-7, reads EAGVTQFPSHSVIEKGQTVTLRCDPISGHDNLYWYRRVMGKEIKFLLHFVKESKQDESGMPNNRFLAERTGGTYSTLKVQPAELEDSGVYFCASSQVSSHEQYFGPGTRLTVT.

This clonotype turned up a few times. The rearrangement links TRBV20-1 to TRBJ2-3; D remains ambiguous. CDR3 length: 15 residues. Trimming pared 2 bases from V and 0 bases from J, leaving 12 bases between. Per germline, CDR1 DFQATT and CDR2 SNEGSKA (reference sequence). The DNA of the CDR3 is TGCAGTGCTAGATCGGACCAGTCTAGCACAGATACGCAGTATTTT. Residues: CSARSDQSSTDTQYF.

This clonotype was counted at least ten times. The chain uses TRBV14 and TRBJ2-5; D is ambiguous. The CDR3 is 16 amino acids. Germline V gives CDR1 SGHDN, CDR2 FVKESK. Trimming stripped 0 bases from V and 5 bases from J, with 16 bases between. The CDR3 DNA reads as TGTGCCAGCAGCCAAGAATCGGGCTCTAAGAGGGAGACCCAGTACTTC. Translating gives CASSQESGSKRETQYF.

This clonotype was found many times. This chain uses TRBV6-5 with TRBJ1-1; 7 nucleotides line up with TRBD1. This CDR3 is 13 amino acids long. CDR1 and CDR2 (germline): MNHEY, SVGAGI. The ends lost 6 bases at V and 5 bases at J; junction bases unmatched: 6. The CDR3 DNA reads TGTGCCAGCAGATTATCAGGGGGGACTGAAGCTTTCTTT. Its translation: CASRLSGGTEAFF.

This clonotype was seen ten or more times. The J gene is TRBJ2-6, the V gene TRBV2; tentative D call: TRBD2 (6 bases). Germline-derived CDR1 and CDR2 are SNHLY and FYNNEI. Trimming took off 9 bases at V and 0 bases at J, with 15 bases between the two ends. This CDR3 contains 16 residues. Here the CDR3 DNA reads TGTGCCAGGAATAGCGGTATTATCTCTGGGGCCAACGTCCTGACTTTC. This sequence encodes CARNSGIISGANVLTF.

This clonotype was counted at least ten times. Here the CDR3 reads CASSRTGGSSYEQYF. CDR3 DNA sequence: TGTGCCAGCAGCCGGACAGGGGGAAGTTCCTACGAGCAGTACTTC. The rearrangement uses TRBV12-3 or TRBV12-4 and TRBJ2-7, with 10 bases fitting TRBD1. This CDR3 is 15 amino acids long. V shed 6 bases, J shed 1 base, and the junction held 6 bases outside the gene matches.

This clonotype was detected ten times or more. This chain links TRBV11-2 with TRBJ2-7; D might be TRBD1 or TRBD2, each matching 5 bases. V lost 4 bases to trimming and J lost 2 bases, with 9 bases between them. This CDR3 is 13 amino acids long. CDR1 is SGHAT and CDR2 is FQNNGV in the germline V gene. The CDR3 sequence is CASSSPGPYEQYF. The CDR3 nucleotides are TGTGCCAGCAGCTCCCCGGGACCCTACGAGCAGTACTTC.